The 10 T cell receptor beta chains reported below all come from one sample, sequenced in a study of monozygotic twins with inflammatory bowel disease. TCRdb reprocessed the 5' RACE reads, keeping one entry per CDR3 protein, no DNA. The repertoire table contains tens of thousands of distinct CDR3 sequences. The sample taken for sequencing was blood. These receptor sequences come from a human donor with ulcerative colitis or Crohn's disease, or a healthy co-twin of an affected twin (not recorded which).

The chain carries TRBV3-1 and TRBJ2-7; TCRdb gives TRBD1 as the D gene, but with no DNA this cannot be confirmed. This CDR3 region has 12 residues. From germline, CDR1 is LGHDT and CDR2 YNNKEL (reference sequence). CDR3 sequence reads: CASSIGGYEQYF.

This chain joins TRBV5-1 and TRBJ1-2. Germline values: CDR1 SGHRS, CDR2 YFSETQ. The CDR3 loop spans 13 amino acids. CDR3 loop: CASSLDGNYGYTF.

V and J are TRBV7-2 and TRBJ2-5. CDR3 length: 13 amino acids. Germline V lookup: CDR1 SGHTA, CDR2 FQGNSA. CDR3 sequence: CASSFKGEETQYF.

The genes are TRBV19 and TRBJ1-2. CDR1 and CDR2 from the germline V gene are LNHDA and SQIVND (reference sequence). The CDR3 has 14 amino acids. CDR3: CASSGTGVGYGYTF.

The genes are TRBV7-2 and TRBJ2-7; TCRdb selects TRBD1, and the lack of DNA leaves this call unchecked. The germline V gene encodes CDR1 SGHTA and CDR2 FQGNSA. The CDR3 contains 15 residues. The CDR3 sequence is CASTQGGGLSYEQYF.

This CDR3 reads CASRLDSLNTEAFF. The chain has TRBV5-1 and TRBJ1-1; TCRdb proposes TRBD1, but this gene call is untestable without DNA. Per germline, CDR1 SGHRS and CDR2 YFSETQ. This CDR3 contains 14 residues.

The rearrangement uses TRBV20-1 and TRBJ1-2; with no DNA, the TCRdb D assignment of TRBD1 cannot be verified. CDR3 length: 11 residues. Germline values: CDR1 DFQATT, CDR2 SNEGSKA (reference sequence). CDR3 sequence: CSAFLRGGYTF.

This rearrangement joins TRBV6-5 to TRBJ2-7; TCRdb calls TRBD1, which cannot be checked without DNA. The CDR3 sequence is 15 residues long. Germline V CDR1 and CDR2: MNHEY, SVGAGI. The chain's CDR3 is CASSYSSRGPYEQYF.

This rearrangement joins TRBV20-1 to TRBJ2-7; TCRdb outputs TRBD2, but without DNA this stays unchecked. This CDR3 is 13 amino acids long. Germline V gene data show CDR1 as DFQATT and CDR2 as SNEGSKA (reference sequence). CDR3 protein: CSAWTSGSYEQYF.

The chain is built from TRBV25-1 and TRBJ1-1; TCRdb's D call of TRBD1 is untestable without DNA. Germline V gene data show CDR1 as MGHDK and CDR2 as SYGVNS. The CDR3 loop spans 13 amino acids. CDR3 residues: CASRLTQGAEAFF.